These T cell receptor beta chains were read from a single sample in a study of T cells in Graves' hyperthyroidism and ophthalmopathy. TCRdb re-derived calls from the multiplex PCR reads in MiXCR, one entry per CDR3 protein. The sample records more than 150,000 distinct CDR3 sequences, over 15% being singletons. The specimen sequenced was blood. These receptors originate from a woman aged 50 to 60 with Graves' hyperthyroidism. CDR3s include the opening cysteine and the closing phenylalanine or tryptophan. Each record gives: CDR3 protein, CDR3 DNA, V gene, D gene, J gene, clone size. D genes are given only for firm matches. Size is omitted from some rows. Given values are once, few, many or a class for expanded clones.

cdr3_aa: CASSPRRTNPNTEAFF
cdr3_nt: TGTGCCAGCAGTCCCCGAAGGACGAACCCGAACACTGAAGCTTTCTTT
v_call: TRBV6-2/TRBV6-3
d_call: NA
j_call: TRBJ1-1
clone_size: many

cdr3_aa: CASSLALLAGAPQYF
cdr3_nt: TGTGCCAGCAGCTTAGCGCTTCTAGCGGGAGCCCCGCAGTATTTT
v_call: TRBV11-1
d_call: TRBD2
j_call: TRBJ2-3
clone_size: NA

cdr3_aa: CATSSPTLGNQPQHF
cdr3_nt: TGTGCCACCAGCAGTCCTACCCTCGGCAATCAGCCCCAGCATTTT
v_call: TRBV15
d_call: NA
j_call: TRBJ1-5
clone_size: many

cdr3_aa: CASSSRLEGGETQYF
cdr3_nt: TGTGCCAGCAGCTCGCGACTAGAAGGTGGGGAGACCCAGTACTTC
v_call: TRBV7-6
d_call: NA
j_call: TRBJ2-5
clone_size: many

cdr3_aa: CSARPRTSGSFRSLLYEQYF
cdr3_nt: TGCAGTGCTAGACCGAGGACTAGCGGGAGTTTTAGATCCCTCCTCTACGAGCAGTACTTC
v_call: TRBV20-1
d_call: TRBD2
j_call: TRBJ2-7
clone_size: NA

cdr3_aa: CASSQVGSPEAFF
cdr3_nt: TGTGCCAGCAGCCAAGTAGGGAGCCCTGAAGCTTTCTTT
v_call: TRBV3-1
d_call: NA
j_call: TRBJ1-1
clone_size: many

cdr3_aa: CASSPDGLTNEKLFF
cdr3_nt: TGTGCCAGCAGCCCGGACGGACTCACTAATGAAAAACTGTTTTTT
v_call: TRBV12-3/TRBV12-4
d_call: NA
j_call: TRBJ1-4
clone_size: many

cdr3_aa: CAISESKGANTEAFF
cdr3_nt: TGTGCCATCAGTGAGTCGAAAGGGGCGAACACTGAAGCTTTCTTT
v_call: TRBV10-3
d_call: NA
j_call: TRBJ1-1
clone_size: many

cdr3_aa: CASSPWGGSKTGELFF
cdr3_nt: TGTGCCAGCAGTCCCTGGGGGGGCTCGAAAACCGGGGAGCTGTTTTTT
v_call: TRBV6-1
d_call: NA
j_call: TRBJ2-2
clone_size: NA

cdr3_aa: CASSPVQGYEQYF
cdr3_nt: TGTGCCAGTAGTCCAGTCCAGGGGTACGAGCAGTACTTC
v_call: TRBV19
d_call: NA
j_call: TRBJ2-7
clone_size: few

cdr3_aa: CASRLGGASYEQYF
cdr3_nt: TGTGCCAGCAGACTGGGAGGTGCCTCCTACGAGCAGTACTTC
v_call: TRBV6-1
d_call: NA
j_call: TRBJ2-7
clone_size: many

cdr3_aa: CASSIPGQGADTQYF
cdr3_nt: TGTGCCAGTAGTATCCCGGGACAGGGCGCAGATACGCAGTATTTT
v_call: TRBV19
d_call: TRBD1
j_call: TRBJ2-3
clone_size: many

cdr3_aa: CASSQGVTGANTEAFF
cdr3_nt: TGTGCCAGCAGCCAAGGTGTGACAGGGGCGAACACTGAAGCTTTCTTT
v_call: TRBV3-1
d_call: TRBD1
j_call: TRBJ1-1
clone_size: many

cdr3_aa: CASSETGGIWETQYF
cdr3_nt: TGTGCCAGCAGTGAGACAGGGGGCATCTGGGAGACCCAGTACTTC
v_call: TRBV2
d_call: TRBD1
j_call: TRBJ2-5
clone_size: many

cdr3_aa: CASSPRRGAQVDTQYF
cdr3_nt: TGTGCCAGCAGCCCCCGGAGGGGGGCCCAGGTAGATACGCAGTATTTT
v_call: TRBV7-2
d_call: NA
j_call: TRBJ2-3
clone_size: NA

cdr3_aa: CASTPSGTIHYEQYF
cdr3_nt: TGTGCCAGCACCCCCTCCGGGACAATACACTACGAGCAGTACTTC
v_call: TRBV7-9
d_call: NA
j_call: TRBJ2-7
clone_size: many

cdr3_aa: CATSGGQFLYNEQFF
cdr3_nt: TGTGCCACCAGCGGGGGACAGTTTCTCTACAATGAGCAGTTCTTC
v_call: TRBV15
d_call: TRBD1
j_call: TRBJ2-1
clone_size: few

cdr3_aa: CASSFDRVGTEAFF
cdr3_nt: TGTGCCAGCAGCTTCGACAGGGTGGGCACTGAAGCTTTCTTT
v_call: TRBV7-8
d_call: TRBD1
j_call: TRBJ1-1
clone_size: many

cdr3_aa: CSASRQASNQPQHF
cdr3_nt: TGCAGTGCCTCCCGGCAGGCAAGCAATCAGCCCCAGCATTTT
v_call: TRBV20-1
d_call: NA
j_call: TRBJ1-5
clone_size: many

cdr3_aa: CASRQGRGGYTF
cdr3_nt: TGTGCCAGTAGACAGGGTCGAGGTGGCTACACCTTC
v_call: TRBV19
d_call: NA
j_call: TRBJ1-2
clone_size: NA

cdr3_aa: CSVGQGGTEAFF
cdr3_nt: TGCAGCGTCGGACAGGGCGGGACTGAAGCTTTCTTT
v_call: TRBV29-1
d_call: TRBD1
j_call: TRBJ1-1
clone_size: many

cdr3_aa: CSARDRGAAGNTIYF
cdr3_nt: TGCAGTGCTAGAGATCGAGGGGCGGCTGGAAACACCATATATTTT
v_call: TRBV20-1
d_call: NA
j_call: TRBJ1-3
clone_size: many

cdr3_aa: CASKISGTGTYEQYF
cdr3_nt: TGTGCCAGCAAGATCTCCGGGACAGGAACCTACGAGCAGTACTTC
v_call: TRBV6-1
d_call: TRBD1
j_call: TRBJ2-7
clone_size: NA

cdr3_aa: CASSYTDSYGCTF
cdr3_nt: TGTGCCAGCAGTTACACCGACAGCTATGGCTGCACCTTC
v_call: TRBV6-6
d_call: NA
j_call: TRBJ1-2
clone_size: many

cdr3_aa: CASSPVSPLFEQYF
cdr3_nt: TGTGCCAGCAGCCCGGTGAGCCCTTTATTCGAGCAGTACTTC
v_call: TRBV7-9
d_call: NA
j_call: TRBJ2-7
clone_size: many

cdr3_aa: CASSPPGTSGDTQYF
cdr3_nt: TGTGCCAGCAGCCCCCCGGGGACCTCTGGAGATACGCAGTATTTT
v_call: TRBV7-9
d_call: NA
j_call: TRBJ2-3
clone_size: many

cdr3_aa: CASSLANSQETQYF
cdr3_nt: TGTGCCAGCAGCTTAGCTAACAGTCAAGAGACCCAGTACTTC
v_call: TRBV7-9
d_call: NA
j_call: TRBJ2-5
clone_size: NA

cdr3_aa: CASNRDSSSGSYGYTF
cdr3_nt: TGTGCCAGTAACAGGGACAGCTCGTCGGGCAGCTATGGCTACACCTTC
v_call: TRBV19
d_call: TRBD1
j_call: TRBJ1-2
clone_size: many

cdr3_aa: CASSASGTPREQYF
cdr3_nt: TGTGCCAGCAGCGCGTCCGGGACACCGCGGGAGCAGTACTTC
v_call: TRBV6-1
d_call: NA
j_call: TRBJ2-7
clone_size: many

cdr3_aa: CASSQIGRRDSPLHF
cdr3_nt: TGTGCCAGCAGCCAAATCGGGAGGAGGGATTCACCCCTCCACTTT
v_call: TRBV28
d_call: NA
j_call: TRBJ1-6
clone_size: many

cdr3_aa: CASSLVSYSGNTIYF
cdr3_nt: TGTGCCAGCAGCTTGGTTTCCTACTCTGGAAACACCATATATTTT
v_call: TRBV7-9
d_call: NA
j_call: TRBJ1-3
clone_size: NA

cdr3_aa: CASSLLVGGNEQFF
cdr3_nt: TGTGCCAGCAGTTTGCTTGTAGGTGGCAATGAGCAGTTCTTC
v_call: TRBV28
d_call: NA
j_call: TRBJ2-1
clone_size: NA

cdr3_aa: CASSLGQGVGEQYF
cdr3_nt: TGCGCCAGCAGCCTCGGACAGGGAGTAGGGGAGCAGTACTTC
v_call: TRBV4-3
d_call: TRBD1
j_call: TRBJ2-7
clone_size: NA

cdr3_aa: CASSYWEGDEKLFF
cdr3_nt: TGTGCCAGCAGTTACTGGGAGGGCGACGAAAAACTGTTTTTT
v_call: TRBV6-2/TRBV6-3
d_call: NA
j_call: TRBJ1-4
clone_size: NA

cdr3_aa: CAGSLAPGGMNTEAFF
cdr3_nt: TGTGCCGGCAGTTTAGCGCCAGGCGGAATGAACACTGAAGCCTTCTTT
v_call: TRBV12-3/TRBV12-4
d_call: NA
j_call: TRBJ1-1
clone_size: NA

cdr3_aa: CASSAPLGRGEDTQYF
cdr3_nt: TGTGCCAGCAGTGCCCCGCTTGGGCGGGGGGAAGATACGCAGTATTTT
v_call: TRBV6-1
d_call: TRBD2
j_call: TRBJ2-3
clone_size: few

cdr3_aa: CASSAQAVHEQFF
cdr3_nt: TGTGCCAGCAGCGCCCAAGCGGTGCATGAGCAGTTCTTC
v_call: TRBV9
d_call: NA
j_call: TRBJ2-1
clone_size: many

cdr3_aa: CSARKGTSGPNQPQHF
cdr3_nt: TGCAGTGCTAGAAAGGGGACTAGTGGGCCTAATCAGCCCCAGCATTTT
v_call: TRBV20-1
d_call: NA
j_call: TRBJ1-5
clone_size: NA

cdr3_aa: CASSLETGGYTDTQYF
cdr3_nt: TGTGCCAGCAGCTTAGAGACGGGCGGTTACACAGATACGCAGTATTTT
v_call: TRBV7-8
d_call: NA
j_call: TRBJ2-3
clone_size: many

cdr3_aa: CASSQWDREKLFF
cdr3_nt: TGCGCCAGCAGCCAATGGGACAGAGAAAAACTGTTTTTT
v_call: TRBV4-1
d_call: TRBD1
j_call: TRBJ1-4
clone_size: NA

cdr3_aa: CASSDPDSYNSPLHF
cdr3_nt: TGTGCCAGCAGCGATCCGGACTCCTATAATTCACCCCTCCACTTT
v_call: TRBV9
d_call: NA
j_call: TRBJ1-6
clone_size: few

cdr3_aa: CASSRRGQPQHF
cdr3_nt: TGTGCCAGCAGCCGACGGGGGCAGCCCCAGCATTTT
v_call: TRBV3-1
d_call: NA
j_call: TRBJ1-5
clone_size: many

cdr3_aa: CASSVRGGNEQLF
cdr3_nt: TGTGCCAGCAGCGTCAGGGGAGGGAATGAGCAGCTCTTC
v_call: TRBV9
d_call: NA
j_call: TRBJ2-1
clone_size: few

cdr3_aa: CAISTGQMNTEAFF
cdr3_nt: TGTGCCATCAGTACGGGACAGATGAACACTGAAGCTTTCTTT
v_call: TRBV10-3
d_call: TRBD1
j_call: TRBJ1-1
clone_size: few

cdr3_aa: CASSYSPRGQPQHF
cdr3_nt: TGTGCCAGCAGTTACTCCCCGAGGGGCCAGCCCCAGCATTTT
v_call: TRBV6-5
d_call: NA
j_call: TRBJ1-5
clone_size: many

cdr3_aa: CASSERGTGELFF
cdr3_nt: TGTGCCAGCAGCGAGAGGGGTACCGGGGAGCTGTTTTTT
v_call: TRBV9
d_call: NA
j_call: TRBJ2-2
clone_size: few

cdr3_aa: CASSLSVNTEAFF
cdr3_nt: TGTGCCAGCAGTTTATCAGTGAACACTGAAGCTTTCTTT
v_call: TRBV12-3/TRBV12-4
d_call: NA
j_call: TRBJ1-1
clone_size: many

cdr3_aa: CASSLRSTEAFF
cdr3_nt: TGTGCCAGCAGCTTACGGTCCACTGAAGCTTTCTTT
v_call: TRBV7-9
d_call: NA
j_call: TRBJ1-1
clone_size: many

cdr3_aa: CASKTGASKTEAFF
cdr3_nt: TGCGCCAGCAAAACAGGGGCCTCGAAGACTGAAGCTTTCTTT
v_call: TRBV5-1
d_call: TRBD1
j_call: TRBJ1-1
clone_size: many

cdr3_aa: CASSFGTGAPGELFF
cdr3_nt: TGCGCCAGCAGCTTCGGGACAGGGGCTCCCGGGGAGCTGTTTTTT
v_call: TRBV5-1
d_call: TRBD1
j_call: TRBJ2-2
clone_size: many

cdr3_aa: CASSYVSGFRYGYTF
cdr3_nt: TGTGCCAGCAGTTACGTATCAGGGTTTCGCTATGGCTACACCTTC
v_call: TRBV6-5
d_call: NA
j_call: TRBJ1-2
clone_size: many

cdr3_aa: CASSLSRTGGFVGELFF
cdr3_nt: TGTGCCAGCAGCTTAAGTCGAACGGGGGGCTTTGTCGGGGAGCTGTTTTTT
v_call: TRBV7-8
d_call: NA
j_call: TRBJ2-2
clone_size: few

cdr3_aa: CASSLEGLAGTSYEQYF
cdr3_nt: TGCGCCAGCAGCTTGGAAGGACTAGCGGGGACCTCCTACGAGCAGTACTTC
v_call: TRBV5-1
d_call: TRBD2
j_call: TRBJ2-7
clone_size: NA

cdr3_aa: CASSSAVTIGETQYF
cdr3_nt: TGTGCCAGCAGCTCAGCCGTGACTATTGGGGAGACCCAGTACTTC
v_call: TRBV7-9
d_call: NA
j_call: TRBJ2-5
clone_size: many

cdr3_aa: CASSRTREETQYF
cdr3_nt: TGTGCCAGCTCACGGACTAGAGAAGAGACCCAGTACTTC
v_call: TRBV18
d_call: TRBD2
j_call: TRBJ2-5
clone_size: few

cdr3_aa: CSARDRAGSSYEQYF
cdr3_nt: TGCAGTGCTAGAGATCGGGCAGGCAGCTCCTACGAGCAGTACTTC
v_call: TRBV20-1
d_call: NA
j_call: TRBJ2-7
clone_size: many

cdr3_aa: CASSYSWTGQADTQYF
cdr3_nt: TGTGCCAGCAGTTACTCATGGACAGGGCAGGCAGATACGCAGTATTTT
v_call: TRBV6-2/TRBV6-3
d_call: TRBD1
j_call: TRBJ2-3
clone_size: many

cdr3_aa: CASSRQGPGVEPQHF
cdr3_nt: TGTGCCAGCAGTCGCCAAGGACCAGGAGTTGAGCCCCAGCATTTT
v_call: TRBV6-2/TRBV6-3
d_call: NA
j_call: TRBJ1-5
clone_size: many